Below, one T cell receptor beta chain is given with its context. Its antigen is still unknown. No much larger clone exists at a distance of one base, and base qualities are not known. The time point label here, explained by the study, means: baseline before first vaccination. The vaccinee samples were drawn from two UK trials, COV001 and COV002, one of which was a single-blind randomized controlled phase 2/3 trial testing AZD1222 (ChAdOx1 nCoV-19) in healthy adults. Trial participant PBMC samples were collected at day 0 and day 28 after the second dose for TCRbeta chain sequencing. This record belongs to a study of T cell responses to AZD1222 COVID-19 vaccine (dated by TCRdb to 2020 to 2022). Turning to the overall study: AZD1222 recipients whose second dose came at about 4 weeks and those whose second dose came at about 12 weeks were combined into one group, since spike-specific TCR depth and breadth did not differ between the two schedules. A total of 233 trial participants underwent TCR sequencing, of whom some 210 received two doses of AZD1222 and 26 received two doses of the MenACWY control vaccine. Trial participants were enrolled into age subgroups of 18-55, 56-69 and 70-plus years, which contained approximately 150, 30 and 60 TCR-sequenced participants, respectively. What the authors observed across the whole study: The whole spike protein was spanned by vaccine-associated CD4 TCRs, and dominant responses were seen in regions 160-218 and 743-854. Spike-specific TCR breadth and depth rose significantly after two AZD1222 doses compared with day 0 and with MenACWY recipients. Because no day 14 peak-response samples were available, repertoires were characterized only after the peak T cell response. Participants were mostly white British and included more females than males, and it was suggested by the authors that clonal diversity may have been underestimated. Nearly half of unique spike-specific TCRs reportedly recognized epitopes outside regions mutated in the B.1.351 and B.1.1.7 variants. In the small 56-69-year group, the increase in depth fell short of significance, most likely because of low power. Conclusions about previously exposed vaccinees were limited because only six AZD1222 recipients were SARS-CoV-2 seropositive at baseline.

The CDR3 regions of human TCRbeta chains were analyzed by immunosequencing. Turning to the authors' computational methods: TCRs in the repertoires were matched against a reference library of SARS-CoV-2-specific TCRs that had been generated with the MIRA antigen-specificity platform. Breadth was defined as the fraction of unique TCRs that were SARS-CoV-2-associated. Depth was defined as the fraction of total T cells that were SARS-CoV-2-associated. Using the MIRA data, every spike-specific TCR was mapped to the spike region that the TCR reacted to and assigned to either a CD4 or a CD8 class. Log10-transformed breadth and depth values were compared by one-way ANOVA with Sidak's multiple comparisons tests. TCRdb took this table from immuneACCESS and kept in-frame rearrangements with V and J called. Such tables lack part of the clones; where checked against another copy, unresolved V genes explain under half of the gap, and the rest is unexplained. That table is the source of V, J and clone size, and D and trimming were worked out from the DNA. The sample yields fewer than 90,000 clones; roughly 90% were counted once. Of the sample, about a quarter falls within the top ten clones.

Sequenced here: peripheral blood, sampled on day 0 of AZD1222 vaccination. The receptor's source is an adult in good health.

CDR3 loop: CANRDRNTEAFF. The bases are TGTGCCAACCGGGACAGGAACACTGAAGCTTTCTTT. This sequence uses TRBV21-1 and TRBJ1-1; TRBD1 reflects the table's D call only, with no check against the DNA. TRBV21-1 is tagged as a pseudogene. The cysteine opens and the phenylalanine closes a CDR3 of 12 amino acids. The DNA shown is the 36-base CDR3, in frame from base 1.